The rows below give T cell receptor beta chains drawn from one sample of a study of OX40 agonist ivuxolimab in advanced cancers. Libraries were prepared by immunoSEQ multiplex PCR; TCRdb keeps only in-frame clonotypes and omits some of them. Among roughly 20,000 clones listed, around 87% were seen once. Here the sequenced sample was CD4+ or CD8+ T cells sorted from blood, taken in a trial of the OX40 agonist ivuxolimab. Receptor source: an adult with an advanced solid tumor such as melanoma, head and neck, liver or kidney cancer. The CDR3 runs from the conserved cysteine through the conserved F or W. The D gene is left open where the match is weak. Size tells how often a clone was seen (once, few, many) or the class of an expanded clone, and some rows leave it out.

length | J | V | D | size | DNA | CDR3
9 | TRBJ2-1 | TRBV28 | TRBD2 | . | TGTGCCATAGGGGACTATCTGGTCTTC | CAIGDYLVF
11 | TRBJ2-4 | TRBV19 | . | . | TGTGCCAGTAGTATCGGAGGCCTCCAGTACTTC | CASSIGGLQYF
15 | TRBJ1-1 | TRBV9 | . | . | TGTGCCAGCAGCGTAGGTACGACTGGAGGCACTGAAGCTTTCTTT | CASSVGTTGGTEAFF
12 | TRBJ1-1 | TRBV6-5 | TRBD1 | . | TGTGCCAGCAGTGCCGGGACAGGGAAAGCTTTCTTT | CASSAGTGKAFF
17 | TRBJ2-2 | TRBV5-6 | TRBD2 | . | TGTGCCAGCAGCTTGTTGGCGGGAGGGAGCTACACCGGGGAGCTGTTTTTT | CASSLLAGGSYTGELFF
12 | TRBJ1-2 | TRBV9 | . | . | TGTGCCAGCAGCGTCACAGGGTTCGGCTACACCTTC | CASSVTGFGYTF
18 | TRBJ2-1 | TRBV4-3 | TRBD2 | . | TGCGCCAGCAGCCAAGGTCTAGCGGGAGGTAGCTCCTACAATGAGCAGTTCTTC | CASSQGLAGGSSYNEQFF
16 | TRBJ2-6 | TRBV23-1 | . | once | TGCGCCAGCAGTCAAGAAGGCTTCTCTGGGGCCAACGTCCTGACTTTC | CASSQEGFSGANVLTF
13 | TRBJ2-7 | TRBV28 | . | once | TGTGCCAGCAGTCGTGGGCAGGGCTACGAGCAGTACTTC | CASSRGQGYEQYF
14 | TRBJ1-2 | TRBV6-8 | . | . | TGTGCCAGCAGTTACAGAGGGAATCACTATGGCTACACCTTC | CASSYRGNHYGYTF
16 | TRBJ2-3 | TRBV9 | TRBD1 | . | TGTGCCAGCAGCGAGGTAGGGACAGGGGGCACAGATACGCAGTATTTT | CASSEVGTGGTDTQYF
13 | TRBJ2-2 | TRBV7-3 | . | . | TGTGCCAGCAGCTTAAGCAGCCCCGGGGAGCTGTTTTTT | CASSLSSPGELFF
17 | TRBJ1-2 | TRBV5-4 | . | . | TGTGCCAGCAGCCAAGATAGCCCCTCAGTCTCAGGCTATGGCTACACCTTC | CASSQDSPSVSGYGYTF
19 | TRBJ2-3 | TRBV7-2 | TRBD2 | . | TGTGCCAGCAGCTTAATCCCCGCACTAGCGGGAGGGGGGACAGATACGCAGTATTTT | CASSLIPALAGGGTDTQYF
16 | TRBJ2-1 | TRBV7-9 | TRBD1 | . | TGTGCCAGCAGCTTCCCGGGACAGGGCCCCTACAATGAGCAGTTCTTC | CASSFPGQGPYNEQFF
17 | TRBJ2-1 | TRBV7-6 | TRBD2 | . | TGTGCCAGCAGCTTAACATTGGGACTAGCGGGAGCTTGGGAGCAGTTCTTC | CASSLTLGLAGAWEQFF
15 | TRBJ1-1 | TRBV27 | . | . | TGTGCCAGCAGGGTCTCCTCCGGGGGGAACACTGAAGCTTTCTTT | CASRVSSGGNTEAFF
13 | TRBJ1-1 | TRBV19 | . | . | TGTGCCAGTGCTGGGTTGACGGGCACTGAAGCTTTCTTT | CASAGLTGTEAFF
15 | TRBJ2-5 | TRBV28 | . | . | TGTGCCAGCAGTTTCTCTGCGGGCGTACAAGAGACCCAGTACTTC | CASSFSAGVQETQYF
14 | TRBJ2-1 | TRBV5-6 | TRBD1 | medium-sized | TGTGCTGGGTCGGTGACAGGGTTCGAAAATGAGCAGTTCTTC | CAGSVTGFENEQFF
15 | TRBJ1-2 | TRBV29-1 | TRBD1 | . | TGCAGCGTTGAAGAAGACCTTGACAGGGGTGGTGGCTACACCTTC | CSVEEDLDRGGGYTF
18 | TRBJ2-3 | TRBV2 | TRBD2 | . | TGTGCCAGCAGTGGGGCTGGTAGCGGGAGGCCGAGCACAGATACGCAGTATTTT | CASSGAGSGRPSTDTQYF
14 | TRBJ2-5 | TRBV11-1 | . | . | TGTGCCAGCAGCTTATGGGGGAACCAAGAGACCCAGTACTTC | CASSLWGNQETQYF
12 | TRBJ1-6 | TRBV28 | . | . | TGTGCCAGCAGTCCCCAGAGGGGACCCCTCCACTTT | CASSPQRGPLHF
11 | TRBJ1-2 | TRBV4-1 | . | . | TGCGCCAGCAGCCAATCTTATACGTTCACCTTC | CASSQSYTFTF
15 | TRBJ1-1 | TRBV5-5 | TRBD1 | . | TGTGCCAGCAGCGAAGTGACAGGGGGCTATACTGAAGCTTTCTTT | CASSEVTGGYTEAFF
17 | TRBJ2-7 | TRBV6-1 | TRBD2 | . | TGTGCCAGCAGTGTAGGACTAGCGGGAGGTATACACTACGAGCAGTACTTC | CASSVGLAGGIHYEQYF
12 | TRBJ1-5 | TRBV27 | . | . | TGTGCCAGCGGACATCGCAATCAGCCCCAGCATTTT | CASGHRNQPQHF
11 | TRBJ2-1 | TRBV28 | . | . | TGTGCCAGCAGTACCTACAATGAGCAGTTCTTC | CASSTYNEQFF
12 | TRBJ1-1 | TRBV9 | . | . | TGTGCCAGCAGCCTGCCCGGGTTTGAAGCTTTCTTT | CASSLPGFEAFF
16 | TRBJ1-5 | TRBV4-1 | TRBD1 | . | TGCGCCAGCAGCCGGCCGGGACAGCTTGGTTCTCAGCCCCAGCATTTT | CASSRPGQLGSQPQHF
16 | TRBJ1-2 | TRBV5-5 | TRBD1 | . | TGTGCCAGCAGCTTGGAGGTAGGACAGGGGACCTATGGCTACACCTTC | CASSLEVGQGTYGYTF
14 | TRBJ2-1 | TRBV2 | TRBD2 | . | TGTGCCAGCAACCCTAGCGGGAGGTTACATGAGCAGTTCTTC | CASNPSGRLHEQFF
14 | TRBJ2-7 | TRBV14 | TRBD2 | . | TGTGCCAGCAGCCAAGAGCTAGCGGGAGCCGAGCAGTACTTC | CASSQELAGAEQYF
14 | TRBJ2-1 | TRBV6-5 | . | . | TGTGCCAGCAGTCTACAGGGTTCCTACAATGAGCAGTTCTTC | CASSLQGSYNEQFF
14 | TRBJ2-7 | TRBV5-6 | . | . | TGTGCCAGCAGCTTTAGCCTGGGTCGGTACGAGCAGTACTTC | CASSFSLGRYEQYF
15 | TRBJ2-1 | TRBV5-1 | TRBD2 | . | TGCGCCAGCAGCCCCGGGACTAGCCCTTACAATGAGCAGTTCTTC | CASSPGTSPYNEQFF
15 | TRBJ2-3 | TRBV5-4 | TRBD2 | . | TGTGCCAGCAGCTTGGCTAGCGGGAGCCCAGATACGCAGTATTTT | CASSLASGSPDTQYF
14 | TRBJ1-1 | TRBV28 | TRBD1 | . | TGTGCCAGCAGTTTCGGGCAGGGGGGAGCTGAAGCTTTCTTT | CASSFGQGGAEAFF
15 | TRBJ2-3 | TRBV7-6 | TRBD2 | . | TGTGCCAGCAGCTTACTAGCGGTTAGCACAGATACGCAGTATTTT | CASSLLAVSTDTQYF
14 | TRBJ1-1 | TRBV4-3 | . | . | TGCGCCAGCAGCCAGGCCAGGGTTGGCACTGAAGCTTTCTTT | CASSQARVGTEAFF